The present T cell receptor (beta chain) was sequenced within a study of early T cells in non-severe SARS-CoV-2 infection. Turning to the study itself: Alpha and beta chains were unpaired, from unsorted whole-blood bulk RNA.

The TCR library protocol attached unique molecular identifiers to the individual cDNA molecules. TCRdb analysed the 5' RACE reads with MiXCR anew, one entry per CDR3 protein. The table lists 45,000 to 55,000 distinct CDR3 sequences, approximately 10% of them singletons. This CDR3 is built from 12 residues. Germline V gives CDR1 SQVTM, CDR2 ANQGSEA. V was clipped by 7 bases and J by 7 bases, with 13 bases between them. The TCR was taken from an adult who was a healthcare worker with PCR-confirmed SARS-CoV-2 infection or an uninfected control (not recorded which). The sequenced sample was whole blood. The chain carries TRBV29-1 and TRBJ1-4; tentatively, D is TRBD1 (6 bases). The CDR3 protein is CSGSSDSEKLFF. For the CDR3, the DNA is TGCAGCGGCAGTTCGGACAGTGAAAAACTGTTTTTT.